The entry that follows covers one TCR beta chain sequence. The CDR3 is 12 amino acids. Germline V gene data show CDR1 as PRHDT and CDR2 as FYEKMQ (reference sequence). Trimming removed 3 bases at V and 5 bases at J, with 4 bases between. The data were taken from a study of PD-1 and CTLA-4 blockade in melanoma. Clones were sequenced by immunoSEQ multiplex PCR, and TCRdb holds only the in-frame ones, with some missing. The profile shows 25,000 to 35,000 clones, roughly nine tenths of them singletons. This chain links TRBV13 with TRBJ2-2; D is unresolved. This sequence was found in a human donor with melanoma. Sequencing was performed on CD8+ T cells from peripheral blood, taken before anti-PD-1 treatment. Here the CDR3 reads CASSFLTGELFF. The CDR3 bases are TGTGCCAGCAGCTTTTTAACCGGGGAGCTGTTTTTT.